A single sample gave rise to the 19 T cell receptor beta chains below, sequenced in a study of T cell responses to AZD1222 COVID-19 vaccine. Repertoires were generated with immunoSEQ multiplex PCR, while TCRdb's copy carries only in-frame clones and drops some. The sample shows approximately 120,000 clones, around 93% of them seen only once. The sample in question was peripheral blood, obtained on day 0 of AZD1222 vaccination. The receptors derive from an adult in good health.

The CDR3 DNA reads TGTGCCAGCAGCTGGGCCGGGACTACACAAGAGACCCAGTACTTC. Amino acids: CASSWAGTTQETQYF. The chain couples TRBV5-4 to TRBJ2-5; 7 nucleotides agree with TRBD2. CDR3 length: 15 amino acids. Germline V lookup: CDR1 SGHNT, CDR2 YYREEE (reference sequence). The junction had 7 bases not matched to a gene; V was cut back by 3 bases and J by 2 bases.

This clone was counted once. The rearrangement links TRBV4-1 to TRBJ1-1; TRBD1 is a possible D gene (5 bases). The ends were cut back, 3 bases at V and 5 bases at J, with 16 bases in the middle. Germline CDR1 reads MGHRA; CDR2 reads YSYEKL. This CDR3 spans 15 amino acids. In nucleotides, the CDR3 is TGCGCCAGCAGCCAGAGACAGACTGAAGATACTGAAGCTTTCTTT. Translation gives CASSQRQTEDTEAFF.

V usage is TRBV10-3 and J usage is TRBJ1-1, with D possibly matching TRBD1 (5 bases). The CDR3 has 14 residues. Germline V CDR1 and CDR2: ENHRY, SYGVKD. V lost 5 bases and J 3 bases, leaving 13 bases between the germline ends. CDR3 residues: CAISPAGGDTEAFF. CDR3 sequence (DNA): TGTGCCATCAGTCCCGCCGGGGGGGACACTGAAGCTTTCTTT.

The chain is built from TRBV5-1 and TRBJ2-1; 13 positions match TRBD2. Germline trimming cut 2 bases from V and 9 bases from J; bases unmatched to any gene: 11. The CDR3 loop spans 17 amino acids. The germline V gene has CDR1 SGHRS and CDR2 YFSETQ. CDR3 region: CASSFPGTSGGAGEQFF. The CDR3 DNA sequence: TGCGCCAGCAGCTTCCCCGGAACTAGCGGGGGGGCGGGTGAGCAGTTCTTC.

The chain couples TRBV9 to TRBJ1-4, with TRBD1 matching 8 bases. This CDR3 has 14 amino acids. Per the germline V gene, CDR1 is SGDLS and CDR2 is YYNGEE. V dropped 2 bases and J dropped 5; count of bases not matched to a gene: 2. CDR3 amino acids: CASSVGQGNEKLFF. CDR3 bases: TGTGCCAGCAGCGTCGGACAGGGCAATGAAAAACTGTTTTTT.

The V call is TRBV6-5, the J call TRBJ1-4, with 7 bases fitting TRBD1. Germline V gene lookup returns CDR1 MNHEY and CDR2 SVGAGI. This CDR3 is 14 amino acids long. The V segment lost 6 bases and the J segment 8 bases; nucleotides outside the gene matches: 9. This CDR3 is CASRLGGAGEKLFF. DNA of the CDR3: TGTGCCAGCAGACTAGGGGGCGCCGGGGAAAAACTGTTTTTT.

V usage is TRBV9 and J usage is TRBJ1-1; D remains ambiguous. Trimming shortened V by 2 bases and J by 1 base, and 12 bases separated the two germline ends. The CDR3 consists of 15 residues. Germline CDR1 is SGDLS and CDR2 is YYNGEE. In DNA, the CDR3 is TGTGCCAGCAGCGTCCGGGCCCGGGGGAACACTGAAGCTTTCTTT. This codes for CASSVRARGNTEAFF.

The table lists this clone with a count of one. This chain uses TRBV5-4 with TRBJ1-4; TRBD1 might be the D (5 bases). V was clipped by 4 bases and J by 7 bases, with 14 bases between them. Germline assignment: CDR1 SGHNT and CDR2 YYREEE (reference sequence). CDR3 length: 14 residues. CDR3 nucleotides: TGTGCCAGCAGCGCGGACATTCAGGGTGAAAAACTGTTTTTT. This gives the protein CASSADIQGEKLFF. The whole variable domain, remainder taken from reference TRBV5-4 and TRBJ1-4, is ETGVTQSPTHLIKTRGQQVTLRCSSQSGHNTVSWYQQALGQGPQFIFQYYREEENGRGNFPPRFSGLQFPNYSSELNVNALELDDSALYLCASSADIQGEKLFFGSGTQLSVL.

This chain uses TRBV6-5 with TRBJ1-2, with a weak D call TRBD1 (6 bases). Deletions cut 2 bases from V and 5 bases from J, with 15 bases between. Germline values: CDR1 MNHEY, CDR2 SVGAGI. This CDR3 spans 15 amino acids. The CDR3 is CASSYGPGEIYGYTF. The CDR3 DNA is TGTGCCAGCAGTTACGGTCCAGGGGAGATATATGGCTACACCTTC.

Here the CDR3 DNA reads TGTGCCAGCAGCCTTGGGCGCCGGGACAGGGGAGACGAGCAGTACTTC. Amino acids: CASSLGRRDRGDEQYF. The chain is built from TRBV9 and TRBJ2-7; 10 bases map to TRBD1. V was pared by 4 bases and J by 5 bases, with 12 bases of the junction left unmatched. CDR3 size: 16 residues. The germline CDR1 and CDR2 sequences are SGDLS and YYNGEE.

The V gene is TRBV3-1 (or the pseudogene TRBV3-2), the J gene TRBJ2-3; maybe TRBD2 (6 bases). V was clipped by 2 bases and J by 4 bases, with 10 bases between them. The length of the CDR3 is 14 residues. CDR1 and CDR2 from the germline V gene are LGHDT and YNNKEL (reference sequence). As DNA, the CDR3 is TGTGCCAGCAGCCAAACCCGGGACTCAGATACGCAGTATTTT. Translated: CASSQTRDSDTQYF.

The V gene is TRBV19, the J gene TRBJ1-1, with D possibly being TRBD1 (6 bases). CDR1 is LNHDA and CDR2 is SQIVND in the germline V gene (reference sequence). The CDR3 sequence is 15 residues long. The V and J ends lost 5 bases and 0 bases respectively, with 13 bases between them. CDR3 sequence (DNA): TGTGCCAGTAGTGGAATGACAGGCATGAACACTGAAGCTTTCTTT. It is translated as CASSGMTGMNTEAFF.

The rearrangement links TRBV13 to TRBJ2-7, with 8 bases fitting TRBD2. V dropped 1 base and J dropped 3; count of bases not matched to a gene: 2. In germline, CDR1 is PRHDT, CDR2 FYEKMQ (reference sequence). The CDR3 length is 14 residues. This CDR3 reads CASSLAGRVYEQYF. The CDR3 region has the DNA TGTGCCAGCAGCTTAGCCGGGAGGGTCTACGAGCAGTACTTC. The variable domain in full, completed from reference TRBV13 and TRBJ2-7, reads AAGVIQSPRHLIKEKRETATLKCYPIPRHDTVYWYQQGPGQDPQFLISFYEKMQSDKGSIPDRFSAQQFSDYHSELNMSSLELGDSALYFCASSLAGRVYEQYFGPGTRLTVT.

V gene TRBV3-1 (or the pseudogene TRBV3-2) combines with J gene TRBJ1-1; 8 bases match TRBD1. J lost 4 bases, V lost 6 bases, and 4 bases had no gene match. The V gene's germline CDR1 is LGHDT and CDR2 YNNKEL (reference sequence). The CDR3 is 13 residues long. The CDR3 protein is CASSQQGGTEAFF. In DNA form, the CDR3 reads TGTGCCAGCAGTCAACAGGGGGGCACTGAAGCTTTCTTT.

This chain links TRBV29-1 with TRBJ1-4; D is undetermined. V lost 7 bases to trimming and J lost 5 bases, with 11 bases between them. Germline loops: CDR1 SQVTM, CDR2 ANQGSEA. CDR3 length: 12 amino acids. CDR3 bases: TGCAGCGCTAAGGGTTACAATGAAAAACTGTTTTTT. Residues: CSAKGYNEKLFF.

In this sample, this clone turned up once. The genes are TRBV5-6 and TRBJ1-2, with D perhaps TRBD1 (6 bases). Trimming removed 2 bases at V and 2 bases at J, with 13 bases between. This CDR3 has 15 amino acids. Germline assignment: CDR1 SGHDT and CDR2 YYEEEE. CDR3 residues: CASSFESGGNYGYTF. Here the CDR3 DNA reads TGTGCCAGCAGCTTCGAGAGCGGGGGCAACTATGGCTACACCTTC.

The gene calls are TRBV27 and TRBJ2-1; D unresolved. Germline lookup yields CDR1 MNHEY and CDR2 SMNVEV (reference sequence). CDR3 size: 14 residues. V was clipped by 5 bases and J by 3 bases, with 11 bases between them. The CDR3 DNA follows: TGTGCCAGCAGTCGCCCGGACCTCTACAATGAGCAGTTCTTC. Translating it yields CASSRPDLYNEQFF.

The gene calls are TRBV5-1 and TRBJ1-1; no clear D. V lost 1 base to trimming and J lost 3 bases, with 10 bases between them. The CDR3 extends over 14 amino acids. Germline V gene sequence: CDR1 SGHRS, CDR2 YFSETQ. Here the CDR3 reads CASSLYGMDTEAFF. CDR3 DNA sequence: TGCGCCAGCAGCTTGTACGGAATGGACACTGAAGCTTTCTTT.

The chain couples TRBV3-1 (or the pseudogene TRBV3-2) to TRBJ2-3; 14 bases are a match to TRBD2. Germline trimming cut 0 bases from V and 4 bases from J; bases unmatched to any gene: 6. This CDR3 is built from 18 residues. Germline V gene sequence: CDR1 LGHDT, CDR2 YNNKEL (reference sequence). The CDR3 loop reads CASSQDPGTSGSPDTQYF. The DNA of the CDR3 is TGTGCCAGCAGCCAAGATCCGGGGACTAGCGGGAGCCCAGATACGCAGTATTTT.